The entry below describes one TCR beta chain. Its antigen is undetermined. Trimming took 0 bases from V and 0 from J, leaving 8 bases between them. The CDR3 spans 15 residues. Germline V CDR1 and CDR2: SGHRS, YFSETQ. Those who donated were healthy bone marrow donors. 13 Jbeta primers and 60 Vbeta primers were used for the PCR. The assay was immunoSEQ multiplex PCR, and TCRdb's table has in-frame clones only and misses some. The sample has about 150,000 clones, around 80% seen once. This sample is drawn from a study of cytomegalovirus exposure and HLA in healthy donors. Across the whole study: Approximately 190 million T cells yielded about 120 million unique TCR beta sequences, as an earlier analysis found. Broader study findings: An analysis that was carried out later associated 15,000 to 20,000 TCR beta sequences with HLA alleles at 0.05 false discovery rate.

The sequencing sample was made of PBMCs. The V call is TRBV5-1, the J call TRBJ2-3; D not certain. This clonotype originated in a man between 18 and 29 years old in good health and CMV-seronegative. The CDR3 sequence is CASSLGHPSTDTQYF. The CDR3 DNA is TGCGCCAGCAGCTTGGGGCACCCTAGCACAGATACGCAGTATTTT.